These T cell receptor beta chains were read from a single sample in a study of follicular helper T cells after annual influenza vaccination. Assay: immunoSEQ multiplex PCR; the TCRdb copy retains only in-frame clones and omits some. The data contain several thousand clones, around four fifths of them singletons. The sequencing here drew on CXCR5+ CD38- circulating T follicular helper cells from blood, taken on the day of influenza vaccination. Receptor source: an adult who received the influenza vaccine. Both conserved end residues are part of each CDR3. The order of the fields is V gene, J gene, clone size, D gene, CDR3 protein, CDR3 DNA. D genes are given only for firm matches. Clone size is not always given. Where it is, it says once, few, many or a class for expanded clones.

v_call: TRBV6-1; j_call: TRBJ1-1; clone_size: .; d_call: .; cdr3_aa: CASSGDYTEAFF; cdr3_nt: TGTGCCAGCAGCGGGGACTACACTGAAGCTTTCTTT
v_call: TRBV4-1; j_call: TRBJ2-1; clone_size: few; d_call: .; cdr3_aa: CASSPSVAGVYNEQFF; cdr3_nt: TGCGCCAGCAGCCCCAGCGTGGCCGGGGTATACAATGAGCAGTTCTTC
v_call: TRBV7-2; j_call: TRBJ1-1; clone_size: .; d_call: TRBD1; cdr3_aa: CASSLEGTAYTEAFF; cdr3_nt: TGTGCCAGCAGCTTAGAGGGGACAGCCTACACTGAAGCTTTCTTT
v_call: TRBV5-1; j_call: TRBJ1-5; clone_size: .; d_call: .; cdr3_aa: CASSLALGVWSNQPQHF; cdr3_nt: TGCGCCAGCAGCTTGGCCCTAGGTGTCTGGAGCAATCAGCCCCAGCATTTT
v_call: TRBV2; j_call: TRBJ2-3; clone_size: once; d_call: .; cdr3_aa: CASSTGTPPADTQYF; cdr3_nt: TGTGCCAGCAGCACCGGGACACCGCCAGCAGATACGCAGTATTTT
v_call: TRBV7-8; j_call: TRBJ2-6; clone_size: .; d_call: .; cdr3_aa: CASSPFRGAQGANVLTF; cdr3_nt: TGTGCCAGCAGCCCATTTAGGGGGGCGCAAGGGGCCAACGTCCTGACTTTC
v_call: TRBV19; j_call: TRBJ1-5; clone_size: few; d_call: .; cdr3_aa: CASSPQGHQPQHF; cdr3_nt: TGTGCCAGTAGCCCTCAGGGGCATCAGCCCCAGCATTTT
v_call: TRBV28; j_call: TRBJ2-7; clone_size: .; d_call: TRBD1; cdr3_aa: CASKGQNNYEQYF; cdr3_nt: TGTGCCAGCAAGGGACAGAATAACTACGAGCAGTACTTC
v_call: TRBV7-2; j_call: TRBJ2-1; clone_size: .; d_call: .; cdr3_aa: CASTQFAQAYNEQFF; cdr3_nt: TGTGCCAGCACCCAGTTTGCCCAGGCCTACAATGAGCAGTTCTTC
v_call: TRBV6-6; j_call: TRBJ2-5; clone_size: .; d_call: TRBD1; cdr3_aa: CASSSRDRGHETQYF; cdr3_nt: TGTGCCAGCAGTTCCCGGGACAGGGGGCATGAGACCCAGTACTTC
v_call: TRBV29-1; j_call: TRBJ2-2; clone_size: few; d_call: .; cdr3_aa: CSAGDTDSAGELFF; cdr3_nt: TGCAGCGCCGGGGACACCGATTCCGCCGGGGAGCTGTTTTTT
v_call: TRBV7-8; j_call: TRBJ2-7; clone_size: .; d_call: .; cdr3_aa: CASSPTRWTYEQYF; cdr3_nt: TGTGCCAGCAGCCCGACTCGTTGGACCTACGAGCAGTACTTC
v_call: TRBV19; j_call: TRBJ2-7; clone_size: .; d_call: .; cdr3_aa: CASSSSAGAYEQYF; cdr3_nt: TGTGCCAGTAGTAGCTCTGCTGGGGCCTACGAGCAGTACTTC
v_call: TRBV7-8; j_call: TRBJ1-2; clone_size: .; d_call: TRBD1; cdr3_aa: CASSLFPGQNYGYTF; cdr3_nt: TGTGCCAGCAGCTTATTTCCGGGACAGAACTATGGCTACACCTTC
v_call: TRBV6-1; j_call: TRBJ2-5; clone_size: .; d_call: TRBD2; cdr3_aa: CASSSLVAGGETQYF; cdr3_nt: TGTGCCAGCAGTTCTTTGGTAGCGGGAGGGGAGACCCAGTACTTC
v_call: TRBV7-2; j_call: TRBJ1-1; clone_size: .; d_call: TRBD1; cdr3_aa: CASSLAQGGPNTEAFF; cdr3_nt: TGTGCCAGCAGCTTAGCGCAGGGGGGGCCTAACACTGAAGCTTTCTTT
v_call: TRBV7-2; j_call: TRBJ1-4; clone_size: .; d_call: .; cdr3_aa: CASSQAVNEKLFF; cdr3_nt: TGTGCCAGCAGTCAAGCCGTTAATGAAAAACTGTTTTTT
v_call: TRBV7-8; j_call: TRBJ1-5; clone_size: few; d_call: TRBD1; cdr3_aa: CASSSGQGNQPQHF; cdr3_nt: TGTGCCAGCAGCTCGGGACAGGGCAATCAGCCCCAGCATTTT
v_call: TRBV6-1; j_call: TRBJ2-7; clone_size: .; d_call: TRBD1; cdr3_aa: CASKGATGQYF; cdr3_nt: TGTGCCAGCAAGGGGGCGACGGGGCAGTACTTC
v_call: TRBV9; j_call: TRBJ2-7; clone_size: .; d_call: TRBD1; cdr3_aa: CASSVGTGSIYEQYF; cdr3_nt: TGTGCCAGCAGCGTAGGGACAGGGTCCATCTACGAGCAGTACTTC
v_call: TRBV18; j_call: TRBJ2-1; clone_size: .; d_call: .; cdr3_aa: CASSNQGRNEQFF; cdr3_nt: TGTGCCAGCTCAAACCAGGGGCGCAATGAGCAGTTCTTC
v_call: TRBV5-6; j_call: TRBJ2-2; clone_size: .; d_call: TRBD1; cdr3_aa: CASSFRDRPAGELFF; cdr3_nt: TGTGCCAGCAGCTTCAGGGACAGGCCGGCCGGGGAGCTGTTTTTT
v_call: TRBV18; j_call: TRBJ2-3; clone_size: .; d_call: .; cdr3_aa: CASSPPRPDTQYF; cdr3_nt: TGTGCCAGCTCACCCCCCAGGCCAGATACGCAGTATTTT
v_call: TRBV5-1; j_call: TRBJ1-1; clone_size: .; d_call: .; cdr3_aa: CASSFWGNTEAFF; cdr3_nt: TGCGCCAGCAGCTTTTGGGGGAACACTGAAGCTTTCTTT
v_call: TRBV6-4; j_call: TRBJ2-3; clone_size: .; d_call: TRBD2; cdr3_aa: CASSASGRTDTQYF; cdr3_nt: TGTGCCAGCAGTGCTAGCGGCCGTACAGATACGCAGTATTTT
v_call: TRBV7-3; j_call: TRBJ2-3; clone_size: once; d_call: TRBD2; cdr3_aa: CASSLGLAGGAFGPSTDTQYF; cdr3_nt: TGTGCCAGCAGCTTAGGCCTAGCGGGGGGCGCCTTCGGACCTAGCACAGATACGCAGTATTTT
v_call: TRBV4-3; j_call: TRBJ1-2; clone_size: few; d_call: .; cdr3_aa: CASSQGPGSGVNYGYTF; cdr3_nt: TGCGCCAGCAGCCAAGGTCCTGGGTCAGGCGTTAACTATGGCTACACCTTC
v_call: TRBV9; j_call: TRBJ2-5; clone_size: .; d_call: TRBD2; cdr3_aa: CASSVKRGAGETQYF; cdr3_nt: TGTGCCAGCAGCGTAAAGCGGGGGGCGGGGGAGACCCAGTACTTC
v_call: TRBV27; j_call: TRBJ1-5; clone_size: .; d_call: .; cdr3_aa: CASSSGGGQPQHF; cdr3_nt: TGTGCCAGCAGCTCGGGGGGCGGACAGCCCCAGCATTTT
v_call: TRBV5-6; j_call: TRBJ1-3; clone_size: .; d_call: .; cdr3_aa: CASSLLRTDSGNTIYF; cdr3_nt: TGTGCCAGCAGCCTGCTGAGGACAGACTCTGGAAACACCATATATTTT
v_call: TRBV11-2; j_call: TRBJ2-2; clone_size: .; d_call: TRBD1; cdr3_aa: CASSWTGNTGELFF; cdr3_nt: TGTGCCAGCAGCTGGACAGGGAACACCGGGGAGCTGTTTTTT
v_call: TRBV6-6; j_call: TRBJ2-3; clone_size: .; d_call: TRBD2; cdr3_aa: CASSLSGRGFDTQYF; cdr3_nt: TGTGCCAGCAGTCTCAGCGGGAGAGGATTCGATACGCAGTATTTT
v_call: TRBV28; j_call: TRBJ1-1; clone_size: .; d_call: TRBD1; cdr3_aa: CASSLGGQGNTEAFF; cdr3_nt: TGTGCCAGCAGTTTGGGGGGACAGGGGAACACTGAAGCTTTCTTT
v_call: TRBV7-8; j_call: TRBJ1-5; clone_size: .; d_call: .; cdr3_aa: CASSSRGLNQPQHF; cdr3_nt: TGTGCCAGCAGCTCCAGGGGCCTCAATCAGCCCCAGCATTTT
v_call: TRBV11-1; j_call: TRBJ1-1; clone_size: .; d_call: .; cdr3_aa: CASTMDRNTEAFF; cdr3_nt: TGTGCCAGCACCATGGACAGAAACACTGAAGCTTTCTTT
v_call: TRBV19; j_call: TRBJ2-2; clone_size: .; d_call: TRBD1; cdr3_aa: CASSYQGAMAGELFF; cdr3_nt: TGTGCCAGTAGTTACCAGGGGGCGATGGCCGGGGAGCTGTTTTTT